Below, one TCR beta chain is given with its context. This probably arose from a read error, given a far larger clone one base away. Amplification of TCR beta CDR3 from genomic DNA used two-round multiplex PCR. Primers were specific to each TRBV and TRBJ gene in first-round PCR. One entry per CDR3 protein, called by TCRdb with MiXCR from the multiplex PCR reads. The table lists roughly 25,000 distinct CDR3 sequences, around 42% of them singletons, with about 15% in the top ten. Two separate time points each saw a draw of 5 to 6.5 milliliters of peripheral blood. The data originate from a study of prognosis after radiotherapy for stage I lung cancer. Germline V CDR1 and CDR2: MRHNA, SNTAGT. The CDR3 has 13 amino acids.

The source material was PBMCs, sampled before or after stereotactic body radiation therapy (not recorded which). This chain links TRBV6-4 with TRBJ2-7; D unclear. This TCR was recovered from a donor aged 50 or older with non-small cell lung cancer. CDR3 nucleotide sequence: TGTGCCAGCAGTTACTCGAAGAACTACCAGCAGTACTTC. Protein sequence: CASSYSKNYQQYF.